The 19 T cell receptor beta chains below were found in one sample sequenced in a study of blood T cell repertoires in COVID-19. Here immunoSEQ multiplex PCR was the method, and the copy in TCRdb shows in-frame clones only, minus some. The sample yields roughly 90,000 clones, about 85% seen once. Sequenced material: peripheral blood. Source of these receptors: a human donor in a cohort sampled during active COVID-19.

This clone was seen a single time. This chain uses TRBV9 with TRBJ1-4; 8 nucleotides align to TRBD1. J was trimmed by 6 bases and V by 3 bases; bases with no gene match: 4. CDR1 and CDR2 from the germline V gene are SGDLS and YYNGEE. CDR3 length equals 14 residues. The CDR3 DNA follows: TGTGCCAGCAGCGCCGGGACAGGCCATGAAAAACTGTTTTTT. It is translated as CASSAGTGHEKLFF.

The rearrangement uses TRBV15 and TRBJ1-2, with TRBD1 matching 10 bases. V dropped 8 bases and J dropped 5; count of bases not matched to a gene: 5. Germline CDR1 and CDR2: LNHNV and YYDKDF (reference sequence). This CDR3 is built from 13 residues. The CDR3 is CATGDRGGYGYTF. CDR3 nucleotide sequence: TGTGCCACCGGGGACAGGGGAGGGTATGGCTACACCTTC.

The rearrangement joins TRBV2 to TRBJ1-3; D gene ambiguous. V was clipped by 11 bases and J by 8 bases, with 31 bases between them. The CDR3 is 17 amino acids. Per the germline V gene, CDR1 is SNHLY and CDR2 is FYNNEI. The CDR3 DNA is TGTGCCCACTCGGCAGTGAAAGTCGGATGGGGAGGGTACACCATATATTTT. Translated: CAHSAVKVGWGGYTIYF.

This clone has just a few counts. The rearrangement links TRBV7-3 to TRBJ2-1; 12 nucleotides align to TRBD1. V gave up 2 bases and J gave up 8 bases; unmatched junction bases: 7. The CDR3 is 16 residues long. The germline gives CDR1 SGHTA, CDR2 FQGTGA. For the CDR3, the DNA is TGTGCCAGCAGCTTAGGTCCGGGACAGGGGGCCTATGAGCAGTTCTTC. This gives the protein CASSLGPGQGAYEQFF.

This chain uses TRBV7-3 with TRBJ2-1, with 7 bases aligning to TRBD2. Germline-derived CDR1 and CDR2 are SGHTA and FQGTGA. The CDR3 consists of 15 residues. J lost 6 bases, V lost 7 bases, and 12 bases had no gene match. The CDR3 nucleotides are TGTGCCAGCAACCGAAGTCCTGGCGGGGGCAATGAGCAGTTCTTC. Protein product: CASNRSPGGGNEQFF.

V and J are TRBV19 and TRBJ1-5, with TRBD1 as a possible D gene (5 bases). Germline CDR1 and CDR2: LNHDA and SQIVND (reference sequence). CDR3 length: 14 residues. Trimming took 0 bases from V and 10 from J, leaving 13 bases between them. CDR3 nucleotide sequence: TGTGCCAGTAGTATAGAATTTAGGGGTCTTCCCCAGCATTTT. This sequence encodes CASSIEFRGLPQHF.

This clone has more than one count but fewer than ten. The rearrangement uses TRBV25-1 and TRBJ2-5; TRBD2 is a possible D gene (7 bases). V lost 3 bases, J lost 1 base, and 12 bases lay in between. Germline V CDR1 and CDR2: MGHDK, SYGVNS. The CDR3 has 15 residues. CDR3 residues: CASSEGGASQETQYF. The CDR3 region has the DNA TGTGCCAGCAGTGAGGGGGGGGCGTCCCAAGAGACCCAGTACTTC.

The chain uses TRBV9 and TRBJ2-1; 7 bases are a match to TRBD1. The V gene's germline CDR1 is SGDLS and CDR2 YYNGEE. With 0 bases clipped from V and 13 bases from J, the junction kept 4 bases outside the gene matches. This CDR3 region has 12 residues. The CDR3 DNA reads as TGTGCCAGCAGCGTAGTGGGACAGAATCAGTTCTTC. Its protein product is CASSVVGQNQFF. The full variable domain, rest sourced from reference TRBV9 and TRBJ2-1, is DSGVTQTPKHLITATGQRVTLRCSPRSGDLSVYWYQQSLDQGLQFLIQYYNGEERAKGNILERFSAQQFPDLHSELNLSSLELGDSALYFCASSVVGQNQFFGPGTRLTVL.

The V call is TRBV6-2 or TRBV6-3, the J call TRBJ2-7, with a possible D match to TRBD2 (5 bases). The V gene lost 6 bases and the J gene lost 7 bases, with 19 bases spanning the gap. Germline V gene data show CDR1 as MNHEY and CDR2 as SVGEGT. The CDR3 sequence is 14 residues long. For the CDR3, the DNA is TGTGCCAGCAGCCCAACCCGGCGGAGGCAAGAGCAGTACTTC. Its translation: CASSPTRRRQEQYF.

The chain has TRBV7-2 and TRBJ2-7; 13 positions match TRBD2. Germline values: CDR1 SGHTA, CDR2 FQGNSA. The CDR3 spans 14 residues. The V and J ends lost 5 bases and 2 bases, in that order; junction bases with no gene match: 0. CDR3 residues: CASSTSGGAYEQYF. The CDR3 DNA sequence: TGTGCCAGCAGCACTAGCGGGGGGGCCTACGAGCAGTACTTC.

The rearrangement uses TRBV5-8 and TRBJ2-7; D is uncertain. CDR3 length: 12 amino acids. Trimming shortened V by 2 bases and J by 4 bases, and 7 bases separated the two germline ends. Germline CDR1 reads SGHTS; CDR2 reads YDEGEE. This CDR3 reads CASSLLQYEQYF. The DNA for the CDR3 is TGTGCCAGCAGCTTACTACAATACGAGCAGTACTTC. Based on the CDR3 plus reference TRBV5-8 and TRBJ2-7, the full variable domain is EAGVTQSPTHLIKTRGQQATLRCSPISGHTSVYWYQQALGLGLQFLLWYDEGEERNRGNFPPRFSGRQFPNYSSELNVNALELEDSALYLCASSLLQYEQYFGPGTRLTVT.

This clone was counted a single time. The chain is built from TRBV7-2 and TRBJ2-5; D is possibly TRBD1 (5 bases). The CDR3 has 12 residues. The V end was cut by 7 bases, the J end by 7 bases, with 13 bases between. Germline V gives CDR1 SGHTA, CDR2 FQGNSA. The chain's CDR3 is CASNNLGATQYF. CDR3 DNA: TGTGCCAGCAACAATCTAGGGGCGACCCAGTACTTC.

V usage is TRBV6-4 and J usage is TRBJ1-1; 10 positions match TRBD1. V lost 4 bases and J lost 3; bases outside the gene matches: 5. Germline lookup yields CDR1 MRHNA and CDR2 SNTAGT. The CDR3 is made up of 15 amino acids. The DNA of the CDR3 is TGTGCCAGCAGTGCCCGGACAGGGGGATACACTGAAGCTTTCTTT. Protein sequence: CASSARTGGYTEAFF.

This clone was recorded only once. This chain uses TRBV5-5 with TRBJ2-7, with a weak D call TRBD1 (5 bases). Germline V gives CDR1 SGHKS, CDR2 YYEKEE (reference sequence). The length of the CDR3 is 15 residues. Trimming shortened V by 2 bases and J by 2 bases, and 14 bases separated the two germline ends. CDR3: CASSFAWTPTYEQYF. CDR3 sequence (DNA): TGTGCCAGCAGCTTTGCTTGGACACCTACCTACGAGCAGTACTTC. Together with reference TRBV5-5 and TRBJ2-7, the CDR3 gives the full variable domain: DAGVTQSPTHLIKTRGQQVTLRCSPISGHKSVSWYQQVLGQGPQFIFQYYEKEERGRGNFPDRFSARQFPNYSSELNVNALLLGDSALYLCASSFAWTPTYEQYFGPGTRLTVT.

The V and J genes are TRBV19 and TRBJ1-4; 7 bases are shared with TRBD1. Germline CDR1 LNHDA, CDR2 SQIVND (reference sequence). This CDR3 is 15 amino acids long. The J segment lost 8 bases and the V segment lost 5 bases, leaving 11 bases of the junction unmatched. The CDR3 loop is CASSAVEGAGEKLFF. For the CDR3, the DNA is TGTGCCAGTAGTGCCGTGGAGGGGGCAGGCGAAAAACTGTTTTTT.

The gene calls are TRBV9 and TRBJ2-3, with a possible D match to TRBD2 (6 bases). The germline CDR1 and CDR2 sequences are SGDLS and YYNGEE. V was shortened by 3 bases and J by 4 bases, with 9 bases between the two germline ends. The length of the CDR3 is 13 residues. DNA of the CDR3: TGTGCCAGCAGCGATCCTAGCGCAGATACGCAGTATTTT. Translation gives CASSDPSADTQYF.

This rearrangement joins TRBV12-3 or TRBV12-4 to TRBJ1-2; 7 bases map to TRBD1. This CDR3 contains 13 residues. After removal of 5 bases from V and 5 bases from J, the junction contained 5 bases not matched to a gene. For the CDR3, the DNA is TGTGCCAGCAGTATGGGACAGCTATATGGCTACACCTTC. Translating gives CASSMGQLYGYTF.

The chain links TRBV2 to TRBJ2-1, with D possibly TRBD1 on 7 matching bases. This CDR3 is built from 17 residues. Germline lookup yields CDR1 SNHLY and CDR2 FYNNEI. V gave up 4 bases and J gave up 4 bases, with 20 bases separating them. CDR3 loop: CASSVTLGGGPYNEQFF. In DNA form, the CDR3 reads TGTGCCAGCAGTGTCACACTAGGAGGGGGCCCTTACAATGAGCAGTTCTTC.

The chain's CDR3 is CASSDILYYEQYF. Written as DNA, the CDR3 is TGCGCCAGCAGCGACATTCTTTACTACGAGCAGTACTTC. The chain is built from TRBV4-1 and TRBJ2-7, with no clear D. Germline loops: CDR1 MGHRA, CDR2 YSYEKL. The CDR3 is 13 residues long. V was pared by 5 bases and J by 3 bases, with 11 bases between.